Below are 30 T cell receptor beta chains sequenced from a single sample in a study of shared clonotypes between healthy human individuals (dated by TCRdb to about 2020). The library was built by means of the immunoSEQ multiplex PCR assay. Drawn from immuneACCESS, this table holds only the in-frame rearrangements with V and J called that TCRdb kept. Clones are partly lost; checked studies trace under half to an unresolved V gene and leave the rest unexplained. The sample has over 2 million clones on record, 80% to 95% of them singletons. 0.37% of the sample goes to the ten largest clones. The specimen was naive CD4+ T cells from PBMCs. This sample's cell subset or site label indicates: CD45RA+ positively selected. The receptors come from a man aged 18-30 years in good health. Some clones in this sample may be carry-over from other donors' samples.

The chain uses TRBV7-9 and TRBJ2-7; D is possibly TRBD2 (5 bases). V was trimmed by 5 bases and J by 2 bases, leaving 10 bases between them. CDR1 is SEHNR, CDR2 FQNEAQ, per germline (reference sequence). This CDR3 contains 13 residues. The chain's CDR3 is CASSRTLAYEQYF. CDR3 bases: TGTGCCAGCAGCCGGACTCTTGCCTACGAGCAGTACTTC.

The chain combines TRBV7-9 with TRBJ2-7, with TRBD2 matching 10 bases. This CDR3 region has 15 residues. Germline assignment: CDR1 SEHNR and CDR2 FQNEAQ (reference sequence). After removal of 2 bases from V and 5 bases from J, the junction contained 6 bases not matched to a gene. CDR3 sequence: CASSLLGAGGNEQYF. The CDR3 nucleotides are TGTGCCAGCAGCTTATTGGGAGCGGGAGGGAACGAGCAGTACTTC.

The chain is built from TRBV7-2 and TRBJ1-5; the D is unclear. Germline CDR1 reads SGHTA; CDR2 reads FQGNSA. The ends were cut back, 0 bases at V and 6 bases at J, with 6 bases in the middle. This CDR3 is built from 13 residues. CDR3 residues: CASSLAHLQPQHF. The CDR3 nucleotides read TGTGCCAGCAGCTTAGCGCATCTTCAGCCCCAGCATTTT.

This clone was counted once. The chain links TRBV29-1 to TRBJ2-1; 7 bases fit TRBD2. The CDR3 spans 15 residues. Trimming took 6 bases from V and 5 from J; bases not matched to a gene: 13. Germline V gives CDR1 SQVTM, CDR2 ANQGSEA. CDR3 residues: CSVDLWLADNNEQFF. The CDR3 DNA follows: TGCAGCGTCGACCTGTGGCTAGCGGACAACAATGAGCAGTTCTTC.

The chain has TRBV2 and TRBJ2-1; 12 bases fit TRBD2. Germline CDR1 and CDR2: SNHLY and FYNNEI. CDR3 length equals 15 residues. Unmatched junction bases numbered 8, after V lost 7 bases and J lost 7 bases. The DNA for the CDR3 is TGTGCCAGCAAGTCGACTAGCGGGAGAGGGAATGAGCAGTTCTTC. This sequence encodes CASKSTSGRGNEQFF.

The CDR3 DNA sequence: TGTGCCAGCAGCCCCGATTTGGGCGGCTACACCTTC. Encoded protein: CASSPDLGGYTF. The genes are TRBV7-9 and TRBJ1-2; no clear D gene. Germline CDR1 reads SEHNR; CDR2 reads FQNEAQ (reference sequence). The ends were cut back, 5 bases at V and 8 bases at J, with 12 bases in the middle. CDR3 length: 12 amino acids.

Comment on this clone: Other nucleotide sequences in the sample specify the same CDR3. In DNA form, the CDR3 reads TGTGCCAGCAGTCCGGGATACACCGGGGAGCTGTTTTTT. This codes for CASSPGYTGELFF. The chain links TRBV6-5 to TRBJ2-2; D possibly corresponds to TRBD2 (5 bases). The germline gives CDR1 MNHEY, CDR2 SVGAGI. With 5 bases removed from V and 3 bases from J, the gap between germline ends came to 7 bases. CDR3 size: 13 residues.

The chain is built from TRBV4-2 and TRBJ2-5; D unclear. This CDR3 has 15 amino acids. Trimming cost V 0 bases and J 0 bases, with 8 bases left between them. Germline-derived CDR1 and CDR2 are LGHNA and YNFKEQ. This CDR3 reads CASSQDETHQETQYF. CDR3 sequence (DNA): TGTGCCAGCAGCCAAGATGAGACACACCAAGAGACCCAGTACTTC.

This CDR3 reads CASSLNRDTQFRKAFF. The CDR3 DNA reads as TGTGCCAGCTCACTTAACCGGGACACCCAATTCAGAAAAGCTTTCTTT. The chain uses TRBV18 and TRBJ1-1, with D tentatively TRBD1 (6 bases). V was trimmed by 4 bases and J by 9 bases, leaving 24 bases between them. Germline CDR1 reads KGHSH; CDR2 reads LQKENI. This CDR3 is built from 16 residues. The full variable domain, completed using reference TRBV18 and TRBJ1-1, is NAGVMQNPRHLVRRRGQEARLRCSPMKGHSHVYWYRQLPEEGLKFMVYLQKENIIDESGMPKERFSAEFPKEGPSILRIQQVVRGDSAAYFCASSLNRDTQFRKAFFGQGTRLTVV.

This chain links TRBV18 with TRBJ2-7; 9 bases are a match to TRBD2. The CDR3 consists of 16 residues. In germline, CDR1 is KGHSH, CDR2 LQKENI. The trim removed 3 bases at V and 5 bases at J, leaving 11 bases unmatched. The CDR3 reads CASSPPSGTVFHEQYF. DNA for the CDR3: TGTGCCAGCTCACCTCCTAGCGGGACAGTCTTCCACGAGCAGTACTTC.

The chain uses TRBV28 and TRBJ1-4, with 7 bases lining up with TRBD1. Germline lookup yields CDR1 MDHEN and CDR2 SYDVKM. The V segment lost 6 bases and the J segment 2 bases; nucleotides outside the gene matches: 6. The CDR3 is 15 amino acids. The CDR3 spells CASSLGGQTNEKLFF. In DNA form, the CDR3 reads TGTGCCAGCAGCCTTGGGGGACAGACTAATGAAAAACTGTTTTTT. Using reference TRBV28 and TRBJ1-4 for the parts outside the CDR3, the full variable domain is DVKVTQSSRYLVKRTGEKVFLECVQDMDHENMFWYRQDPGLGLRLIYFSYDVKMKEKGDIPEGYSVSREKKERFSLILESASTNQTSMYLCASSLGGQTNEKLFFGSGTQLSVL.

The chain is built from TRBV6-6 and TRBJ2-2; D might be TRBD1 or TRBD2, each matching 6 bases. The germline V gene has CDR1 MNHNY and CDR2 SVGAGI (reference sequence). The CDR3 totals 14 residues. V lost 6 bases to trimming and J lost 4 bases, with 12 bases between them. CDR3 sequence: CASSLGGGTGELFF. CDR3 in DNA: TGTGCCAGCAGCCTCGGAGGGGGCACCGGGGAGCTGTTTTTT.

The V gene is TRBV18, the J gene TRBJ2-7; 7 bases are shared with TRBD1. With 0 bases clipped from V and 4 bases from J, the junction kept 12 bases outside the gene matches. The CDR3 loop spans 17 amino acids. CDR1 and CDR2 (germline): KGHSH, LQKENI. The CDR3 nucleotides read TGTGCCAGCTCACCACCGTTTGGCAGGGGGAAAGGGTACGAGCAGTACTTC. Its translation: CASSPPFGRGKGYEQYF.

The genes are TRBV7-9 and TRBJ1-2; the D is unclear. The CDR3 contains 14 residues. CDR1 is SEHNR, CDR2 FQNEAQ, per germline (reference sequence). Deletions cut 6 bases from V and 7 bases from J, with 18 bases between. The CDR3 region is CASRNKSGEAGYTF. The CDR3 DNA reads as TGTGCCAGCAGAAATAAGTCCGGGGAAGCTGGCTACACCTTC.

This sequence joins TRBV6-6 and TRBJ1-4; D gene unclear. Trimming stripped 5 bases from V and 1 base from J, with 8 bases between. CDR3 size: 14 residues. Germline V CDR1 and CDR2: MNHNY, SVGAGI (reference sequence). CDR3 DNA: TGTGCCAGCAGTCCAAAGGGAACTAATGAAAAACTGTTTTTT. This encodes CASSPKGTNEKLFF.

On this clone itself: Other DNA sequences in this specimen translate into the identical CDR3. V is TRBV28 and J is TRBJ2-5; a possible D gene is TRBD2 (6 bases). The germline V and J ends were trimmed by 2 bases and 2 bases, with 9 bases remaining between them. From germline, CDR1 is MDHEN and CDR2 SYDVKM. The length of the CDR3 is 14 residues. The CDR3, as DNA: TGTGCCAGCAGTTTAGGGGGGACGCAAGAGACCCAGTACTTC. Encoded protein: CASSLGGTQETQYF.

V and J are TRBV30 and TRBJ1-1, with a possible D match to TRBD1 (6 bases). Germline V gives CDR1 GTSNPN, CDR2 SVGIG (reference sequence). V lost 2 bases and J lost 5, with 18 bases in between. This CDR3 comprises 15 residues. The DNA of the CDR3 is TGTGCCTGGAGTCCCAGGGGTGGGAGGCGAACTGAAGCTTTCTTT. Amino acids: CAWSPRGGRRTEAFF.

The chain recombines TRBV29-1 with TRBJ2-5, with a tentative D call TRBD1 (5 bases). Trimming cost V 7 bases and J 4 bases, with 13 bases left between them. This CDR3 is 12 amino acids long. Germline V gene lookup returns CDR1 SQVTM and CDR2 ANQGSEA. The CDR3 bases are TGCAGCGCCCAGGGTTTGGTAGAGACCCAGTACTTC. Translation: CSAQGLVETQYF.

The chain uses TRBV11-3 and TRBJ2-5; no clear D gene. Germline V CDR1 and CDR2: SGHNT, YENEEA. The CDR3 is 16 amino acids. V lost 5 bases to trimming and J lost 1 base, with 17 bases between them. The CDR3 loop reads CASSQEPGPPQETQYF. DNA of the CDR3: TGTGCCAGCAGCCAAGAACCAGGTCCACCCCAAGAGACCCAGTACTTC.

The CDR3 reads CASSETGVRGYTF. The CDR3 bases are TGTGCCAGCAGCGAAACAGGGGTACGTGGCTACACCTTC. The chain carries TRBV27 and TRBJ1-2; 7 nucleotides align to TRBD1. The length of the CDR3 is 13 residues. V gave up 6 bases and J gave up 7 bases; unmatched junction bases: 8. The germline V gene encodes CDR1 MNHEY and CDR2 SMNVEV (reference sequence).

For the CDR3, the DNA is TGTGCCAGCAGTTACCTGGACAGCTCCTGGGGGAATGAGCAGTTCTTC. This gives the protein CASSYLDSSWGNEQFF. J is TRBJ2-1 and V is TRBV6-5; maybe TRBD1 (6 bases). The germline V gene has CDR1 MNHEY and CDR2 SVGAGI. This CDR3 spans 16 amino acids. V shed 2 bases and J shed 7 bases, with 18 bases lying between them.

This clone has more than one count but fewer than ten. V usage is TRBV7-3 and J usage is TRBJ1-1; D remains unclear. The V end was cut by 5 bases, the J end by 2 bases, with 9 bases between. Germline V gene sequence: CDR1 SGHTA, CDR2 FQGTGA. The CDR3 runs 13 residues. CDR3 coding DNA: TGTGCCAGCAGCACCAAGGGTAACACTGAAGCTTTCTTT. Its translation is CASSTKGNTEAFF.

This sequence joins TRBV19 and TRBJ1-2, with TRBD1 as a possible D gene (6 bases). The CDR3 has 15 residues. Germline lookup yields CDR1 LNHDA and CDR2 SQIVND (reference sequence). The V end lost 8 bases, the J end lost 7 bases, and 23 bases lay between the germline ends. The CDR3 here is CASHKRGRDHGGYTF. In DNA form, the CDR3 reads TGTGCCAGTCACAAAAGGGGGAGGGATCATGGTGGCTACACCTTC.

This clone was detected only once. The J gene is TRBJ2-1, the V gene TRBV7-9; D might be TRBD2 (6 bases). Germline V gene lookup returns CDR1 SEHNR and CDR2 FQNEAQ (reference sequence). This CDR3 region has 17 residues. Trimming left V 1 base short and J 2 bases short, with 15 bases between. The CDR3 spells CASSLDPGRGAYNEQFF. CDR3 in DNA: TGTGCCAGCAGCTTAGATCCAGGGCGGGGAGCCTACAATGAGCAGTTCTTC. Based on the CDR3 plus reference TRBV7-9 and TRBJ2-1, the full variable domain is DTGVSQNPRHKITKRGQNVTFRCDPISEHNRLYWYRQTLGQGPEFLTYFQNEAQLEKSRLLSDRFSAERPKGSFSTLEIQRTEQGDSAMYLCASSLDPGRGAYNEQFFGPGTRLTVL.

This clone was detected only once. This chain connects TRBV6-1 to TRBJ2-7; 7 bases are shared with TRBD2. Germline CDR1 MNHNS, CDR2 SASEGT. The CDR3 consists of 12 residues. V dropped 6 bases and J dropped 6; count of bases not matched to a gene: 5. CDR3 amino acids: CASSLGGSEQYF. Written as DNA, the CDR3 is TGTGCCAGCAGCCTCGGGGGGAGCGAGCAGTACTTC.

This clone has just a few counts. Other DNA variants within this sample encode the same CDR3. The V gene is TRBV4-3, the J gene TRBJ1-5; no definite D call. The CDR3 runs 13 residues. Per the germline V gene, CDR1 is LGHNA and CDR2 is YSLEER. V was clipped by 0 bases and J by 4 bases, with 4 bases between them. The chain's CDR3 is CASSQDRNQPQHF. The CDR3 bases are TGCGCCAGCAGCCAAGACAGAAATCAGCCCCAGCATTTT.

V is TRBV5-1 and J is TRBJ1-3; D call uncertain. V was shortened by 4 bases and J by 2 bases, with 10 bases between the two germline ends. CDR1 is SGHRS, CDR2 YFSETQ, per germline. The CDR3 spans 14 residues. CDR3 region: CASSPTLTGNTIYF. In nucleotides, the CDR3 is TGCGCCAGCAGCCCGACCCTCACTGGAAACACCATATATTTT.

The chain uses TRBV4-3 and TRBJ2-1; TRBD1 matches at 11 bases. The CDR3 runs to 17 residues. Trimming took 4 bases from V and 9 from J; bases not matched to a gene: 14. Germline assignment: CDR1 LGHNA and CDR2 YSLEER. The CDR3 DNA reads as TGCGCCAGCAGCCTTAGGACAGGGGGCGCTTTAGGCGCTGAGCAGTTCTTC. Translating it yields CASSLRTGGALGAEQFF.

The chain joins TRBV4-2 to TRBJ1-2; 8 bases agree with TRBD1. With V trimmed by 2 bases and J by 8 bases, 16 bases remained unmatched. Germline V gene sequence: CDR1 LGHNA, CDR2 YNFKEQ. CDR3 length: 17 amino acids. The CDR3 nucleotides are TGTGCCAGCAGCCAACCAATAGGGATGACAGGGGAGGGCGGCTACACCTTC. This codes for CASSQPIGMTGEGGYTF.

The chain employs TRBV2 and TRBJ2-1, with unresolved D. This CDR3 has 13 residues. Germline CDR1 SNHLY, CDR2 FYNNEI. V was shortened by 7 bases and J by 0 bases, with 7 bases between the two germline ends. The CDR3 DNA follows: TGTGCCAGCACGACGAGCTCCTACAATGAGCAGTTCTTC. Translated, it gives CASTTSSYNEQFF.